What follows are 24 T cell receptor beta chains derived from one specimen sequenced in a study of T-cell reconstitution after alpha-beta-depleted transplantation in children. During its preparation, the TCRbeta library received unique molecular identifiers. TCRdb re-analysed the PCR reads in MiXCR, keeping a single row per CDR3 protein. The table records around 600,000 distinct CDR3 sequences, under 12% of them present only once. The sequenced sample was PBMCs from the stem cell graft donor, obtained from the stem cell graft. These receptors were obtained from a human donor who donated a stem cell graft to a child with acute myeloid leukemia.

The chain combines TRBV30 with TRBJ2-5; perhaps D is TRBD1 or TRBD2 (5 bases each). Trimming pared 2 bases from V and 1 base from J, leaving 11 bases between. The CDR3 sequence is 14 residues long. Germline V gene data show CDR1 as GTSNPN and CDR2 as SVGIG (reference sequence). The CDR3 DNA sequence: TGTGCCTGGAGTAGTGGGACGCTCCAAGAGACCCAGTACTTC. Translating it yields CAWSSGTLQETQYF. The full variable domain, rest sourced from reference TRBV30 and TRBJ2-5, is SQTIHQWPATLVQPVGSPLSLECTVEGTSNPNLYWYRQAAGRGLQLLFYSVGIGQISSEVPQNLSASRPQDRQFILSSKKLLLSDSGFYLCAWSSGTLQETQYFGPGTRLLVL.

At least ten counts were recorded for this clonotype. V and J are TRBV28 and TRBJ2-7; 7 bases match TRBD1. The CDR3 is 15 amino acids. The germline CDR1 and CDR2 sequences are MDHEN and SYDVKM. Trimming at V came to 5 bases and at J to 7 bases, leaving 14 bases not matched to a gene. This chain's CDR3 is CASSPYRTGAREQYF. CDR3 sequence (DNA): TGTGCCAGCAGTCCGTACCGCACAGGGGCGAGGGAGCAGTACTTC.

This clonotype was counted at least ten times. This chain joins TRBV9 and TRBJ1-1, with TRBD1 identical over 7 bases. Germline V gene data show CDR1 as SGDLS and CDR2 as YYNGEE. V was clipped by 2 bases and J by 3 bases; unmatched bases: 4. The CDR3 covers 14 residues. The CDR3 DNA sequence: TGTGCCAGCAGCGTTACTACAGGGGACACTGAAGCTTTCTTT. Translation: CASSVTTGDTEAFF.

The genes are TRBV7-9 and TRBJ1-2; 8 bases align to TRBD1. The CDR3 runs 16 residues. Germline V gives CDR1 SEHNR, CDR2 FQNEAQ (reference sequence). With 1 base clipped from V and 1 base from J, the junction kept 5 bases outside the gene matches. This chain's CDR3 is CASSLDGTGGNYGYTF. CDR3 bases: TGTGCCAGCAGCTTAGACGGGACAGGAGGTAACTATGGCTACACCTTC.

This clonotype was counted at least ten times. The chain joins TRBV15 to TRBJ1-3; D unclear. Per the germline V gene, CDR1 is LNHNV and CDR2 is YYDKDF (reference sequence). The CDR3 loop spans 18 amino acids. Between the trimmed V and J ends, which lost 1 base and 0 bases, there was a span of 16 bases. CDR3 protein: CATSRALEAGYSGNTIYF. In nucleotides, the CDR3 is TGTGCCACCAGCAGAGCTCTCGAGGCAGGCTACTCTGGAAACACCATATATTTT.

A few counts support this clonotype. This chain connects TRBV29-1 to TRBJ2-5; maybe TRBD2 (5 bases). Per germline, CDR1 SQVTM and CDR2 ANQGSEA. V was pared by 3 bases and J by 5 bases, with 10 bases between. The CDR3 is made up of 12 amino acids. The CDR3 reads CSVDVGSETQYF. DNA of the CDR3: TGCAGCGTTGATGTGGGGAGTGAGACCCAGTACTTC.

This clonotype appeared a few times. The CDR3, as DNA: TGCAGTGCTAGCAGGTTGAGCAATCAGCCCCAGCATTTT. It codes for CSASRLSNQPQHF. The gene calls are TRBV20-1 and TRBJ1-5; D is undetermined. The germline V gene has CDR1 DFQATT and CDR2 SNEGSKA (reference sequence). The CDR3 is 13 residues long. V was clipped by 3 bases and J by 1 base, with 7 bases between them.

The genes are TRBV5-1 and TRBJ2-1; D is ambiguous. V lost 4 bases and J lost 6, with 14 bases in between. Germline lookup yields CDR1 SGHRS and CDR2 YFSETQ. The CDR3 has 14 amino acids. The CDR3 DNA follows: TGCGCCAGCAGCCTGACGACCGGATTCAATGAGCAGTTCTTC. This sequence encodes CASSLTTGFNEQFF.

The rearrangement links TRBV11-2 to TRBJ2-7, with unresolved D. There are 12 residues in the CDR3. V was clipped by 3 bases and J by 7 bases, with 10 bases between them. From germline, CDR1 is SGHAT and CDR2 FQNNGV. CDR3 nucleotides: TGTGCCAGCAGCTTTTGGGGTGGGGAGCAGTACTTC. Its protein is CASSFWGGEQYF. Supplemented by reference TRBV11-2 and TRBJ2-7, the full variable domain reads EAGVAQSPRYKIIEKRQSVAFWCNPISGHATLYWYQQILGQGPKLLIQFQNNGVVDDSQLPKDRFSAERLKGVDSTLKIQPAKLEDSAVYLCASSFWGGEQYFGPGTRLTVT.

This chain connects TRBV6-1 to TRBJ1-2; weak D call: TRBD1 (6 bases). The CDR3 length is 14 residues. The germline V gene has CDR1 MNHNS and CDR2 SASEGT. Trimming pared 6 bases from V and 2 bases from J, leaving 13 bases between. CDR3 loop: CASSSTGQNYGYTF. The DNA of the CDR3 is TGTGCCAGCAGCTCTACCGGACAGAACTATGGCTACACCTTC.

The chain carries TRBV29-1 and TRBJ1-3; tentative D call: TRBD1 (5 bases). Trimming removed 4 bases at V and 0 bases at J, with 7 bases between. The V gene's germline CDR1 is SQVTM and CDR2 ANQGSEA. The CDR3 loop spans 13 amino acids. CDR3 loop: CSVGGTSGNTIYF. The CDR3 coding sequence is TGCAGCGTTGGAGGGACCTCTGGAAACACCATATATTTT.

This clonotype was counted a few times. The chain is built from TRBV15 and TRBJ2-7, with D perhaps TRBD1 (5 bases). The CDR3 is 14 residues long. Germline loops: CDR1 LNHNV, CDR2 YYDKDF (reference sequence). V was clipped by 5 bases and J by 2 bases, with 13 bases between them. CDR3 sequence reads: CATSPQGRTYEQYF. In DNA, the CDR3 is TGTGCCACCAGCCCCCAGGGAAGGACCTACGAGCAGTACTTC.

This clonotype was seen ten or more times. V usage is TRBV20-1 and J usage is TRBJ2-2; possibly TRBD1 for D (6 bases). Trimming shortened V by 0 bases and J by 5 bases, and 13 bases separated the two germline ends. This CDR3 contains 15 residues. Germline assignment: CDR1 DFQATT and CDR2 SNEGSKA (reference sequence). Written as DNA, the CDR3 is TGCAGTGCTAGAGATCCAGGGGAAGGAACCGGGGAGCTGTTTTTT. The encoded protein is CSARDPGEGTGELFF.

This clonotype turned up a few times. The chain links TRBV27 to TRBJ2-7; D might be TRBD1 (6 bases). V was cut by 1 base and J by 7 bases, with 17 bases left in between. The CDR3 is made up of 15 amino acids. Germline-derived CDR1 and CDR2 are MNHEY and SMNVEV (reference sequence). The CDR3 sequence is CASSLFGQPTGEQYF. The CDR3 DNA reads TGTGCCAGCAGTTTATTTGGCCAACCAACAGGGGAGCAGTACTTC.

The chain recombines TRBV29-1 with TRBJ1-1; D perhaps matches TRBD1 (5 bases). V was cut by 5 bases and J by 0 bases, with 10 bases left in between. The length of the CDR3 is 13 residues. Germline CDR1 reads SQVTM; CDR2 reads ANQGSEA. For the CDR3, the DNA is TGCAGCGTTAGGAGGGGAGTGAACACTGAAGCTTTCTTT. This encodes CSVRRGVNTEAFF.

J is TRBJ2-5 and V is TRBV7-2, with D perhaps matching TRBD1 (6 bases). Germline assignment: CDR1 SGHTA and CDR2 FQGNSA. The CDR3 is 15 amino acids. V lost 5 bases and J 3 bases, leaving 16 bases between the germline ends. The CDR3 loop is CASSKKSPGEETQYF. As DNA, the CDR3 is TGTGCCAGCAGCAAGAAGAGTCCAGGGGAAGAGACCCAGTACTTC.

The chain employs TRBV11-1 and TRBJ1-1, with D perhaps matching TRBD1 (6 bases). The CDR3 runs 15 residues. Germline V gives CDR1 SGHAT, CDR2 FQDESV (reference sequence). V was pared by 5 bases and J by 6 bases, with 19 bases between. The CDR3 region is CASSARQVRDPEAFF. The CDR3 DNA reads TGTGCCAGCAGCGCCCGACAGGTACGGGACCCTGAAGCTTTCTTT.

This clonotype was recorded many times. CDR3 in amino acids: CASSLMDTGELFF. The CDR3 DNA sequence: TGCGCCAGCAGCTTAATGGACACCGGGGAGCTGTTTTTT. The V call is TRBV5-1, the J call TRBJ2-2; D gene uncertain. Per germline, CDR1 SGHRS and CDR2 YFSETQ. Between the trimmed V and J ends, which lost 2 bases and 3 bases, there was a span of 5 bases. CDR3 length: 13 residues.

This clonotype was picked up a small number of times. This rearrangement joins TRBV7-2 to TRBJ1-4; perhaps TRBD1 as D (6 bases). Germline values: CDR1 SGHTA, CDR2 FQGNSA. The CDR3 runs to 16 residues. V was clipped by 5 bases and J by 5 bases, with 18 bases between them. This CDR3 is CASSLGVRGRNEKLFF. Written as DNA, the CDR3 is TGTGCCAGCAGCCTAGGTGTCAGGGGTCGGAATGAAAAACTGTTTTTT.

V gene TRBV20-1 combines with J gene TRBJ2-3, with D hard to call. CDR3 length equals 15 residues. V was trimmed by 0 bases and J by 2 bases, leaving 12 bases between them. Germline loops: CDR1 DFQATT, CDR2 SNEGSKA (reference sequence). The CDR3 sequence: CSARDRRTPTDTQYF. The CDR3 DNA sequence: TGCAGTGCTAGAGATCGCCGCACCCCCACAGATACGCAGTATTTT.

The rearrangement joins TRBV27 to TRBJ2-7; TRBD2 aligns across 7 bases. This CDR3 is built from 16 residues. Germline values: CDR1 MNHEY, CDR2 SMNVEV (reference sequence). V was pared by 2 bases and J by 2 bases, with 9 bases of the junction left unmatched. CDR3 amino acids: CASSLISAGVPYEQYF. In DNA form, the CDR3 reads TGTGCCAGCAGTTTAATTTCGGCGGGAGTCCCCTACGAGCAGTACTTC.

Points on this clonotype: A junction end diverges from the germline sequence, so it may reflect a read error. The chain couples TRBV20-1 to TRBJ2-3; TRBD2 might be the D (6 bases). In germline, CDR1 is DFQATT, CDR2 SNEGSKA (reference sequence). CDR3 size: 15 residues. The CDR3 region has the DNA TGCAGTGCTGGAGATGCGGCGGGGAGCACAGATACGCAGTATTTT. Translation gives CSAGDAAGSTDTQYF.

This clonotype was seen a handful of times. The genes are TRBV29-1 and TRBJ2-7; D is unclear. This CDR3 region has 12 residues. V was pared by 5 bases and J by 0 bases, with 8 bases between. Per germline, CDR1 SQVTM and CDR2 ANQGSEA. CDR3 sequence: CSVQAVSYEQYF. The CDR3, as DNA: TGCAGCGTTCAGGCGGTCTCCTACGAGCAGTACTTC.

In this sample, this clonotype turned up a few times. The gene calls are TRBV3-1 and TRBJ2-6; D possibly corresponds to TRBD1 (5 bases). CDR1 LGHDT and CDR2 YNNKEL come from the germline V gene (reference sequence). This CDR3 has 13 residues. Trimming stripped 1 base from V and 12 bases from J, with 10 bases between. The CDR3 is CASSQGTPAVLTF. In nucleotides, the CDR3 is TGTGCCAGCAGCCAAGGGACACCAGCCGTCCTGACTTTC.